The clone carrying this T cell receptor beta chain was observed a single time. These data originate in a study of blood T cell repertoires in COVID-19. The wider study: Samples representing acute and convalescent COVID-19 were sourced from the United States, Italy and Spain. The analysed material was cDNA or gDNA that came from T cells, B-cell-depleted T cells, or PBMCs.

Assay: immunoSEQ multiplex PCR; the TCRdb copy retains only in-frame clones and omits some. Of around 400,000 clones in the sample, approximately 90% were seen once. V was shortened by 2 bases and J by 7 bases, with 12 bases between the two germline ends. CDR1 and CDR2 from the germline V gene are LGHDT and YNNKEL (reference sequence). The CDR3 extends over 14 amino acids. This TCR was sampled from a woman in her thirties or forties who had been exposed to COVID-19. This rearrangement joins TRBV3-1 (or the pseudogene TRBV3-2) to TRBJ2-1; TRBD2 might be the D (5 bases). Sequencing input: PBMCs or T cells enriched from blood (not recorded which). The CDR3 here is CASSQTRRSNEQFF. CDR3 nucleotide sequence: TGTGCCAGCAGCCAAACTCGGAGGAGTAATGAGCAGTTCTTC.